Below are 9 T cell receptor beta chains sequenced from a single sample in a study of OX40 agonist ivuxolimab in advanced cancers. Data came from immunoSEQ multiplex PCR; TCRdb stores just in-frame clones and leaves some out. The profile shows 57,000 or so clones, roughly nine tenths of them singletons. The sequencing used CD4+ or CD8+ T cells sorted from blood, collected in a trial of the OX40 agonist ivuxolimab. The receptors originated from an adult with an advanced solid tumor such as melanoma, head and neck, liver or kidney cancer.

The genes are TRBV7-6 and TRBJ1-4; 7 positions agree with TRBD1. Germline V gene sequence: CDR1 SGHVS, CDR2 FNYEAQ. J gave up 7 bases and V 5 bases, and 10 bases lay outside the gene matches. The CDR3 is made up of 15 amino acids. CDR3 sequence (DNA): TGTGCCAGCAGCCCGCAGACAGGGATGGTTGAAAAACTGTTTTTT. Translation: CASSPQTGMVEKLFF.

The sample holds a few counts of this clone. The chain is built from TRBV7-8 and TRBJ2-1, with no clear D. V was pared by 5 bases and J by 7 bases, with 15 bases between. The germline V gene encodes CDR1 SGHVS and CDR2 FQNEAQ. This CDR3 comprises 14 residues. CDR3 loop: CASSVRDGSNEQFF. The CDR3 coding sequence is TGTGCCAGCAGCGTCCGTGACGGATCGAATGAGCAGTTCTTC.

The sample holds one count of this clone. V usage is TRBV11-2 and J usage is TRBJ2-5; D is possibly TRBD2 (6 bases). V lost 5 bases, J lost 9 bases, and 22 bases lay in between. From germline, CDR1 is SGHAT and CDR2 FQNNGV. The CDR3 length is 15 residues. For the CDR3, the DNA is TGTGCCAGCAGCAAACCGGGAGTAGAAACGGGGGCCCAGTACTTC. It encodes CASSKPGVETGAQYF.

This clone was observed once. The V call is TRBV6-5, the J call TRBJ2-7; 8 nucleotides agree with TRBD2. The V gene's germline CDR1 is MNHEY and CDR2 SVGAGI. V lost 6 bases and J lost 2; bases outside the gene matches: 6. The CDR3 has 14 amino acids. The CDR3 sequence: CASRDPGLAYEQYF. Here the CDR3 DNA reads TGTGCCAGCAGGGATCCGGGACTAGCCTACGAGCAGTACTTC.

This chain uses TRBV4-1 with TRBJ2-1, with 8 bases matching TRBD2. This CDR3 region has 17 residues. Losses at the gene ends were 0 bases for V and 4 bases for J; bases not matched to a gene: 8. Germline V gene sequence: CDR1 MGHRA, CDR2 YSYEKL. CDR3 coding DNA: TGCGCCAGCAGCCAAGATCCTGGGACTAGTGGTTACAATGAGCAGTTCTTC. This encodes CASSQDPGTSGYNEQFF.

Points on this clone: At one boundary the junction diverges from the germline segment, which might be a read error. The chain employs TRBV7-7 and TRBJ2-2; 10 bases agree with TRBD2. This CDR3 comprises 16 residues. CDR1 and CDR2 from the germline V gene are SSHAT and FNYEAQ (reference sequence). CDR3 in amino acids: CASSLTSGANTGELFF. The CDR3 DNA reads TGTGCTAGCAGCTTAACTAGCGGGGCGAACACCGGGGAGCTGTTTTTT.

This sequence joins TRBV18 and TRBJ2-6; possible D gene TRBD1, 6 bases. Germline CDR1 reads KGHSH; CDR2 reads LQKENI. The V gene lost 6 bases and the J gene lost 2 bases, with 11 bases spanning the gap. The CDR3 length is 15 residues. The chain's CDR3 is CASSLQGPGANVLTF. CDR3 DNA sequence: TGTGCCAGCTCCCTGCAGGGGCCTGGGGCCAACGTCCTGACTTTC.

V gene TRBV4-3 combines with J gene TRBJ1-2; 8 bases align to TRBD1. With 1 base clipped from V and 5 bases from J, the junction kept 6 bases outside the gene matches. Germline V lookup: CDR1 LGHNA, CDR2 YSLEER. This CDR3 is 15 amino acids long. In DNA, the CDR3 is TGCGCCAGCAGCCAAGGGGATAACAGGGGGTATGGCTACACCTTC. Translating it yields CASSQGDNRGYGYTF.

This clone was observed a handful of times. V usage is TRBV6-5 and J usage is TRBJ1-1; D call uncertain. Germline V gene sequence: CDR1 MNHEY, CDR2 SVGAGI. With 0 bases removed from V and 0 bases from J, the gap between germline ends came to 5 bases. The CDR3 spans 14 residues. CDR3 nucleotides: TGTGCCAGCAGTTACTCAACCCTGAACACTGAAGCTTTCTTT. Residues: CASSYSTLNTEAFF.